This is a list of T cell receptor beta chains from one sample in a study of shared clonotypes between healthy human individuals. Method: immunoSEQ multiplex PCR; TCRdb's copy keeps in-frame clones and lacks some. This table holds about 1.1 million clones, roughly 74% found once. Sequencing used memory CD4+ T cells from PBMCs. Source of these receptors: a man in his late teens or twenties in good health. Some clones in this sample may be carry-over from other donors' samples. CDR3s include the opening cysteine and the closing phenylalanine or tryptophan. The D gene is left open where the match is weak. Some rows have no size entry. The others give once, few or many, or a class for an expanded clone.

NA	NA	TRBV7-2	TRBJ1-1	CASSLVPGLVAFF
TRBD2	NA	TRBV10-3	TRBJ2-5	CAISSSGRWETQYF
NA	NA	TRBV7-8	TRBJ2-1	CASSPAIGGSVYNEQFF
NA	NA	TRBV19	TRBJ1-1	CASSKGTEAFF
NA	once	TRBV19	TRBJ2-7	CASSMTQEDEQYF
NA	NA	TRBV29-1	TRBJ2-5	CSVERLAQEGETQYF
NA	NA	TRBV19	TRBJ1-1	CASSPRMLMNTEAFF
NA	few	TRBV7-2	TRBJ1-3	CASSDPGTGNTIYF
NA	NA	TRBV7-3	TRBJ2-1	CASSPEGGSYNEQFF
TRBD1	NA	TRBV7-9	TRBJ1-1	CASSLDRGLNTEAFF
TRBD2	once	TRBV5-3	TRBJ2-7	CSPWDYRTYEQYF
NA	NA	TRBV19	TRBJ2-4	CASSNRDRIQYF
NA	NA	TRBV9	TRBJ2-7	CASGGPGASPYEQYF
TRBD1	once	TRBV5-5	TRBJ2-2	CASSLTMTGIPGELFF
NA	few	TRBV27	TRBJ2-5	CASSLNLLKETQYF
TRBD2	NA	TRBV7-9	TRBJ2-7	CASSFTSVYEQYF
NA	few	TRBV21-1	TRBJ1-2	CASSKVKRQGDYGYTF
NA	few	TRBV5-1	TRBJ1-2	CASSLDTGMGDGYTF
NA	few	TRBV4-1	TRBJ1-1	CASSQGWGANTEAFF
TRBD1	NA	TRBV6-1	TRBJ1-1	CASRAGGWSEAFF
NA	NA	TRBV9	TRBJ1-3	CASSVGGVGNTIYF
NA	NA	TRBV9	TRBJ2-1	CASSPFISSYNEQFF
TRBD2	NA	TRBV5-4	TRBJ2-1	CASSAGLAGDEQFF
TRBD1	few	TRBV27	TRBJ2-6	CASSLRTGSGANVLTF